A selection of T cell receptor beta chains follows, all from one sample in a study of regulatory T cells in long-lasting Graves disease. Each CDR3 protein is one row after TCRdb ran MiXCR on the multiplex PCR reads. The top ten hold over 15% of the sample, which has about 470,000 distinct CDR3 sequences, just under 15% seen once. The same data also contributed to another study, on T cells in Graves' hyperthyroidism and ophthalmopathy.

The sequencing used peripheral blood mononuclear cells (PBMCs), collected at new diagnosis, from a patient treated with antithyroid drugs. The origin of the receptors is a woman aged 25-40 years with Graves disease. Both conserved end residues are part of each CDR3. A D gene is named only where the DNA matches it firmly. The size of a clone is reported for some rows only, either as once, few or many, or as a class for expanded clones.

d_call,v_call,clone_size,j_call,cdr3_nt,cdr3_aa
-,TRBV29-1,many,TRBJ2-1,TGCAGCGTTGAAGGGGGGAGGGGGCATGGCAATGAGCAGTTCTTC,CSVEGGRGHGNEQFF
-,TRBV7-9,-,TRBJ1-2,TGTGCCAGCAGCTTCGTGCACAGGGAGTTCAACTATGGCTACACCTTC,CASSFVHREFNYGYTF
-,TRBV11-2,-,TRBJ1-2,TGTGCCAGCAGCTTAGCAGGCAGGGGTGGAGGCTACACCTTC,CASSLAGRGGGYTF
TRBD2,TRBV5-1,many,TRBJ2-1,TGCGCCAGCAGCTACGGGCGGGAGCTTTACAATGAGCAGTTCTTC,CASSYGRELYNEQFF
-,TRBV12-3/TRBV12-4,many,TRBJ2-3,TGTGCCAGCAGTTTAGCAGGGAACACAGATACGCAGTATTTT,CASSLAGNTDTQYF
-,TRBV5-1,many,TRBJ2-1,TGCGCCAGCAACAAGGGCCGGGATGAGCAGTTCTTC,CASNKGRDEQFF
-,TRBV7-9,-,TRBJ1-5,TGTGCCAGCAGCTTAGACGACACACCCCAGCATTTT,CASSLDDTPQHF
TRBD2,TRBV30,-,TRBJ2-3,TGTGCCTGGAGTGGGGCTGGCGGGAGGGCCTCAGATACGCAGTATTTT,CAWSGAGGRASDTQYF
-,TRBV19,-,TRBJ2-1,TGTGCCACCCGGCAGGGTGCTATCTACAATGAGCAGTTCTTC,CATRQGAIYNEQFF
-,TRBV12-3/TRBV12-4,few,TRBJ2-2,TGTGCCAGCAGTAAAACCGGGACTCAAGCCGGGGAGCTGTTTTTT,CASSKTGTQAGELFF
TRBD2,TRBV25-1,-,TRBJ2-1,TGTGCCAGCAGTGTGAGGGGGAGGATAGCGGGAGGGCCGGTGAGCTCCTACAATGAGCAGTTCTTC,CASSVRGRIAGGPVSSYNEQFF
-,TRBV6-1,few,TRBJ1-6,TGTGCCAGCAGTACCGCGACGGTAACTAATTCACCCCTCCACTTT,CASSTATVTNSPLHF
-,TRBV5-1,few,TRBJ1-1,TGCGCCAGCAGCTTGGGAGGTGAGATCACTGAAGCTTTCTTT,CASSLGGEITEAFF
-,TRBV5-5,many,TRBJ2-7,TGTGCCAGCAGCTTGGTCCTATTTGGCGAGCAGTACTTC,CASSLVLFGEQYF
-,TRBV3-1,few,TRBJ1-3,TGTGCCAGCAGCCAGGGACTGCCCTCTGGAAACACCATATATTTT,CASSQGLPSGNTIYF
-,TRBV24-1,-,TRBJ1-3,TGTGCCACCAGTGACCCAGGGGTTTCTGGAAACACCATATATTTT,CATSDPGVSGNTIYF
-,TRBV30,few,TRBJ2-5,TGTGCCTGGAGAGCAGGGGGGGAAGAGACCCAGTACTTC,CAWRAGGEETQYF
TRBD1,TRBV20-1,many,TRBJ2-1,TGCAGTGCTAGAGAGGGACAGATTTATTCGGTCTTC,CSAREGQIYSVF
-,TRBV20-1,-,TRBJ2-3,TGCAGTGCTAACTCCTCTAGCGTCTATTGGGATACGCAGTATTTT,CSANSSSVYWDTQYF
-,TRBV7-2,many,TRBJ2-1,TGTGCCAGCAGCTTAGGGCCCACGCAGGGCAATGAGCAGTTCTTC,CASSLGPTQGNEQFF
-,TRBV4-1,many,TRBJ2-3,TGCGCCAGCAGCCAAGTACGAGAAGGCGGGCCCGATACGCAGTATTTT,CASSQVREGGPDTQYF
-,TRBV6-2/TRBV6-3,-,TRBJ2-5,TGTGCCAGCAGTTATTTATCGCTAGAGACCCAGTACTTC,CASSYLSLETQYF